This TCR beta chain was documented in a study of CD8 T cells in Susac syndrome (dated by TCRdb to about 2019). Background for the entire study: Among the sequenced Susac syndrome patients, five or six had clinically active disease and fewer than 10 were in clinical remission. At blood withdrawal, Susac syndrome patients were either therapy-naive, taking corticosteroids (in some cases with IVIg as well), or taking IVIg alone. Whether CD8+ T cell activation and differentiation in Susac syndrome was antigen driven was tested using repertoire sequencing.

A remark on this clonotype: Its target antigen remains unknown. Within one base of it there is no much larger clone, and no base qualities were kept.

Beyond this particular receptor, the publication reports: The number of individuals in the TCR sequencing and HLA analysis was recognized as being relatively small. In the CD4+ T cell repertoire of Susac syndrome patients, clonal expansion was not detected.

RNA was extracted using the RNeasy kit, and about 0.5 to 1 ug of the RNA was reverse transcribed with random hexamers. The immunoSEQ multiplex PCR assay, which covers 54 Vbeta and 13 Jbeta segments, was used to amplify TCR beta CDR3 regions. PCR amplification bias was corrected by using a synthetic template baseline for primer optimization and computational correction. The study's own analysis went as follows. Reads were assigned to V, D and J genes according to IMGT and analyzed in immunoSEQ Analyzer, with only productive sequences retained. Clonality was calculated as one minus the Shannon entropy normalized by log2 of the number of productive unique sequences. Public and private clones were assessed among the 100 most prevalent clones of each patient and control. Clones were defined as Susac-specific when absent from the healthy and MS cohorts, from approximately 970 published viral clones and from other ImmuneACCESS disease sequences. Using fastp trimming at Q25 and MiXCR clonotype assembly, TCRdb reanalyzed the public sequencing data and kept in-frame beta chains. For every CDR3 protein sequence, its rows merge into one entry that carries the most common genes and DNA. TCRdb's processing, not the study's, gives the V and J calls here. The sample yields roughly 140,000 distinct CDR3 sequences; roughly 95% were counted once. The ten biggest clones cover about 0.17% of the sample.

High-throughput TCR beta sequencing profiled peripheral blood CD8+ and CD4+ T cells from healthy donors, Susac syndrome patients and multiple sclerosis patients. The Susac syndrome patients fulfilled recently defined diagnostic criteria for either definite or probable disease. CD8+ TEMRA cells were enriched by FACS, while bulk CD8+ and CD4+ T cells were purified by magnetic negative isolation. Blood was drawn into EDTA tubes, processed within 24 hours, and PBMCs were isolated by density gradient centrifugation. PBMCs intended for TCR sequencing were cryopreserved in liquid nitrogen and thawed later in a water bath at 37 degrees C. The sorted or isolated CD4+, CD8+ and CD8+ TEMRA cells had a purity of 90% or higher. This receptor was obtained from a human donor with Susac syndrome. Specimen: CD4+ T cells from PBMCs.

CDR3 loop: CATQYRVYEQYF. The nucleotides read TGCGCCACCCAATACAGGGTCTACGAGCAGTACTTC. The chain is made from TRBV23-1 and TRBJ2-7; possibly the D gene is TRBD1, per 6 matching bases. TRBV23-1 is identified as an open reading frame with a role that is uncertain. From its cysteine to its phenylalanine, the CDR3 spans 12 amino acids. The read is trimmed to its CDR3 DNA, 36 bases read in frame from base 1. Trimming takes 10 bases from V and 3 bases from J, and the germline ends sit 13 bases apart.